This T cell receptor (beta chain) was documented in a study of identical twins. Notes on the study in general: Twins' excess sharing was less marked for out-of-frame beta sequences. Cross-sectional statistics, not tracking of the same donors, supported the conclusions. The presence of invariant MAIT and iNKT cells could partly confound analyses of zero-insertion sequences. For out-of-frame alpha sequences shared by twins, low generation probability was in excess.

This clonotype appeared many times. Its antigen remains unknown. MiXCR, run by TCRdb on the 5' RACE reads, gives a single entry per CDR3 protein. The table includes approximately 140,000 distinct CDR3 sequences, approximately 3.5% detected once. The CDR3 length is 15 residues. Germline CDR1 reads DFQATT; CDR2 reads SNEGSKA (reference sequence). Sequencing was carried out using memory T cells sorted from blood. The sequence was collected from a man aged 18 to 29 in good health. The chain carries TRBV20-1 and TRBJ2-3, with 11 bases aligning to TRBD2. The CDR3 spells CSRLAGLSSTDTQYF. The CDR3 DNA reads as TGCAGCCGACTAGCGGGGCTATCAAGCACAGATACGCAGTATTTT.